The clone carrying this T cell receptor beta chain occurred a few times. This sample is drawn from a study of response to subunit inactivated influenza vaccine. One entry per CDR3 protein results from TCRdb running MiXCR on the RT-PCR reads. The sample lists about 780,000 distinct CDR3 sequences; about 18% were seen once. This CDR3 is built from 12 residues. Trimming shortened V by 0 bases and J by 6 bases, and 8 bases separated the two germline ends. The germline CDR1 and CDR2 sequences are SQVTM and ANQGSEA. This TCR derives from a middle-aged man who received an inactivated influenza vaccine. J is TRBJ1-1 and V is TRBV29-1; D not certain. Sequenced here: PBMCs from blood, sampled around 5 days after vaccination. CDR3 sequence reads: CSVEEQFAEAFF. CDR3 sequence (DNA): TGCAGCGTTGAAGAACAGTTTGCTGAAGCTTTCTTT.